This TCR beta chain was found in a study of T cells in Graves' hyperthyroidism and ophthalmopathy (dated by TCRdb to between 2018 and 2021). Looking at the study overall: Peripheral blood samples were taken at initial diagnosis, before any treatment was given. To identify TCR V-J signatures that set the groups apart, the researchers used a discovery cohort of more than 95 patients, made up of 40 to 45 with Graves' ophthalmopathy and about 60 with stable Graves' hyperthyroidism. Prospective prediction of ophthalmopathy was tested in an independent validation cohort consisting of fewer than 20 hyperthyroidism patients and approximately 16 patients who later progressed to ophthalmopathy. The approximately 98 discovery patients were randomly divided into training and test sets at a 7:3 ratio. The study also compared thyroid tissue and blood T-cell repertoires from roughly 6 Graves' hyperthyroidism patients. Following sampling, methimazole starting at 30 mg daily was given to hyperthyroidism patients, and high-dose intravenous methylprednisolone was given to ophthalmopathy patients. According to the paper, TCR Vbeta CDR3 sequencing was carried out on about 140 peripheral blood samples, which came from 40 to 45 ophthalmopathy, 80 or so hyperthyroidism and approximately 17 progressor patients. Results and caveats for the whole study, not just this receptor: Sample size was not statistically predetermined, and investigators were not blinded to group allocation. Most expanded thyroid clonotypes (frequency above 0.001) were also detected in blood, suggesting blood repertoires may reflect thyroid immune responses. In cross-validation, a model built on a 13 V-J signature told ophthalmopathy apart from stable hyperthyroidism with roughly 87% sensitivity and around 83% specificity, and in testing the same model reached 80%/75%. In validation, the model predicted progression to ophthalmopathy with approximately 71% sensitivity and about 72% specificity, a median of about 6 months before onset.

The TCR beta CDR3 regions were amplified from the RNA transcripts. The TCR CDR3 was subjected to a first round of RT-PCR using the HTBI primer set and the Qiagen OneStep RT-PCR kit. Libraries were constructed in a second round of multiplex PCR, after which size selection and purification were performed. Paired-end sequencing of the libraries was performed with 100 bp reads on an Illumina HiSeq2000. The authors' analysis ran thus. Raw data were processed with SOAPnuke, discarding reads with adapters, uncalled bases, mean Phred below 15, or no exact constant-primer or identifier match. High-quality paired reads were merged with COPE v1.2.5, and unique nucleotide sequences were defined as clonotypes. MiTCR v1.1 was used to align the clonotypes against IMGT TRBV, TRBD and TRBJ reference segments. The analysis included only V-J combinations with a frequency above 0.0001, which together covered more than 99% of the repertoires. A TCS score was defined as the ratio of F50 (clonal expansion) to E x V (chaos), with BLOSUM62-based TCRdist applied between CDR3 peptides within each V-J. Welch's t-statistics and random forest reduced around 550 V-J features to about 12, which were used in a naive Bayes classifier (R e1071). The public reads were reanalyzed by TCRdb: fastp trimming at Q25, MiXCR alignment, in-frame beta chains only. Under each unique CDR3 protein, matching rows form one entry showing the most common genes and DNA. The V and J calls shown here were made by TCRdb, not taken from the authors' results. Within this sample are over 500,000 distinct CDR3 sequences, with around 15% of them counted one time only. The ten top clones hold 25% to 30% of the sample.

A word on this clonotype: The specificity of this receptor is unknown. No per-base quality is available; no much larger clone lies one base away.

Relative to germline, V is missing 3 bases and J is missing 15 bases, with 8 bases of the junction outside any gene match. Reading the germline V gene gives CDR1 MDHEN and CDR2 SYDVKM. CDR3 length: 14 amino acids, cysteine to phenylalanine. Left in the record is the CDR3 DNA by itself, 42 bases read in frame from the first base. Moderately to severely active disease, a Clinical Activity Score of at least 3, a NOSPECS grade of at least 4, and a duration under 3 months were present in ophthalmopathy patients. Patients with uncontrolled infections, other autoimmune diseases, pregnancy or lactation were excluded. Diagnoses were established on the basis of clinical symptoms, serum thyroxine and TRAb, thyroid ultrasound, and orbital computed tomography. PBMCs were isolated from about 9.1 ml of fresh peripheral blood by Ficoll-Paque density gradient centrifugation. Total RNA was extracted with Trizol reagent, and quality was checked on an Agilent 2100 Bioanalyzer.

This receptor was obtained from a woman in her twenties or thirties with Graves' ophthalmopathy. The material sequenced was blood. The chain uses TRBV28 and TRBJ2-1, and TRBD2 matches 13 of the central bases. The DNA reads TGTGCCAGCAGTTTTGGGACTAGCGGGGACCGATGGTTCTTC. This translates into CASSFGTSGDRWFF.